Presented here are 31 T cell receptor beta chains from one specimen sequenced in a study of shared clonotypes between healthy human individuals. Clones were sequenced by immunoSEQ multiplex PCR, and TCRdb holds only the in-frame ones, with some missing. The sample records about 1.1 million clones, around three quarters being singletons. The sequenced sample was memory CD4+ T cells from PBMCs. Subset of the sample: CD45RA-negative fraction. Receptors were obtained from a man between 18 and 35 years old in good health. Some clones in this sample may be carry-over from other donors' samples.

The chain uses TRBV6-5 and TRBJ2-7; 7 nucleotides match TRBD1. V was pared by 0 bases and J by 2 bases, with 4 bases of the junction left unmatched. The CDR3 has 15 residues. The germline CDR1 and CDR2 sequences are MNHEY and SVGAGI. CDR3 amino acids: CASSYSTGDAYEQYF. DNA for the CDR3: TGTGCCAGCAGTTACTCAACAGGGGACGCCTACGAGCAGTACTTC.

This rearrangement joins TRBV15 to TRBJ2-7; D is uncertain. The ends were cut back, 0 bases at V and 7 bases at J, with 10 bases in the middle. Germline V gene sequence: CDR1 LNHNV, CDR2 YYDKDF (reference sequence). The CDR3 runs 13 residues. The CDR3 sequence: CATSRDPTREQYF. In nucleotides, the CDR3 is TGTGCCACCAGCAGAGATCCCACGAGGGAGCAGTACTTC.

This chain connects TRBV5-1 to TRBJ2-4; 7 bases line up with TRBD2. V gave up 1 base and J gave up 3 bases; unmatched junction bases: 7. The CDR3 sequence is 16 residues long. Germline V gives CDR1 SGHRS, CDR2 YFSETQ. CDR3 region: CASSLTAGVVKNIQYF. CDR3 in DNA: TGCGCCAGCAGCTTGACCGCGGGAGTGGTCAAAAACATTCAGTACTTC. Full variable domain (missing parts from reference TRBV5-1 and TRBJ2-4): KAGVTQTPRYLIKTRGQQVTLSCSPISGHRSVSWYQQTPGQGLQFLFEYFSETQRNKGNFPGRFSGRQFSNSRSEMNVSTLELGDSALYLCASSLTAGVVKNIQYFGAGTRLSVL.

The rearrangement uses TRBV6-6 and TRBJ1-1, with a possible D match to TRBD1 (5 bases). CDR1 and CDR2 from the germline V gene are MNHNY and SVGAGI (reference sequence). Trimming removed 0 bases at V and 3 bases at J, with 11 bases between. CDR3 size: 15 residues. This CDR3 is CASSYSPRGDTEAFF. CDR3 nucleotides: TGTGCCAGCAGTTACTCCCCCAGAGGGGACACTGAAGCTTTCTTT.

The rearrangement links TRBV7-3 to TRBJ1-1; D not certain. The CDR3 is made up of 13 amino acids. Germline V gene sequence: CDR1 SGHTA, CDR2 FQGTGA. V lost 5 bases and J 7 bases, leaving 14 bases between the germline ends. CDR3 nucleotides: TGTGCCAGCAGCACTGACGGCGGCGGTGAAGCTTTCTTT. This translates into CASSTDGGGEAFF.

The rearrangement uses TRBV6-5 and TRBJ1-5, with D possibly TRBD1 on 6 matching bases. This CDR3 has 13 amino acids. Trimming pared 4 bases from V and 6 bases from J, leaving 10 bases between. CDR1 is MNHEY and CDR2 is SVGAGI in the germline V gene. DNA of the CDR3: TGTGCCAGCAGTTCCTCAGGGGTTCAGCCCCAGCATTTT. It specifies CASSSSGVQPQHF.

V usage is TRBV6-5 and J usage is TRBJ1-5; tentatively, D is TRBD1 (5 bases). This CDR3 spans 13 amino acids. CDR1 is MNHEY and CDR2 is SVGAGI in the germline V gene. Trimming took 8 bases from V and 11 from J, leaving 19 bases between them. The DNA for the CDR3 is TGTGCCAGCGGATCAGAGGCAGGGTTTGCCCAGCATTTT. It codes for CASGSEAGFAQHF.

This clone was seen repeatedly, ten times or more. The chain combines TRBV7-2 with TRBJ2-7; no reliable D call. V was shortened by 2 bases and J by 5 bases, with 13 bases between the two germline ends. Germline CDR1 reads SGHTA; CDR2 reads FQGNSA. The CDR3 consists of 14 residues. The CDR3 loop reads CASSLSKALHEQYF. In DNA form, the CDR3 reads TGTGCCAGCAGCTTATCCAAGGCGCTCCACGAGCAGTACTTC.

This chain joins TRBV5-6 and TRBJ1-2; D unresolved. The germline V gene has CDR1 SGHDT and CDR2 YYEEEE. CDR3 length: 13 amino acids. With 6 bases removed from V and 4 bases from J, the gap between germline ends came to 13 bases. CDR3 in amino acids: CASTWRMTYGYTF. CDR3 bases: TGTGCCAGCACCTGGAGGATGACCTATGGCTACACCTTC.

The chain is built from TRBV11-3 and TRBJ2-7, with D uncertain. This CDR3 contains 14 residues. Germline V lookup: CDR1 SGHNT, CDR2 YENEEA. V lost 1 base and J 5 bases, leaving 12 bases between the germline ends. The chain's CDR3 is CASSLGSTADEQYF. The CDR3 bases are TGTGCCAGCAGCTTAGGGTCTACCGCCGACGAGCAGTACTTC.

The CDR3 region is CASSPRANTYTDTQYF. Here the CDR3 DNA reads TGTGCCAGCTCACCAAGGGCGAATACCTACACAGATACGCAGTATTTT. V and J are TRBV18 and TRBJ2-3, with D unresolved. Germline lookup yields CDR1 KGHSH and CDR2 LQKENI. The V gene lost 2 bases and the J gene lost 2 bases, with 14 bases spanning the gap. CDR3 length equals 16 residues.

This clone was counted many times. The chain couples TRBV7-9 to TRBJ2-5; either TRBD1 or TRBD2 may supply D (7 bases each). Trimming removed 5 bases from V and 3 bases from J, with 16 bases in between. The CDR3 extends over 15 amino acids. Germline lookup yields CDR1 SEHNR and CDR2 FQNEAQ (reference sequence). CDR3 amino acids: CASSPQGGQEETQYF. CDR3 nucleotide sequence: TGTGCCAGCAGCCCTCAGGGGGGGCAGGAAGAGACCCAGTACTTC.

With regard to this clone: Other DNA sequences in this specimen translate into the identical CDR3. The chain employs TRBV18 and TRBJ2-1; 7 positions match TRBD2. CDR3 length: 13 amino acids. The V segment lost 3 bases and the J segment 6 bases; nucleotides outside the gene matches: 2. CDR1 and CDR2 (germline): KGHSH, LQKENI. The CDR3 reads CASSPGTTNEQFF. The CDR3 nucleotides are TGTGCCAGCTCACCCGGGACTACCAATGAGCAGTTCTTC.

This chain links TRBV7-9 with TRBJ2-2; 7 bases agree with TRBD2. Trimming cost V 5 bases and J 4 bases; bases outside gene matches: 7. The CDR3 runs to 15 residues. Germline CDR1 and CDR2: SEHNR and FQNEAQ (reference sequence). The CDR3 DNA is TGTGCCAGCAGCCTGAGCGGGGCCGGCACCGGGGAGCTGTTTTTT. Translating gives CASSLSGAGTGELFF.

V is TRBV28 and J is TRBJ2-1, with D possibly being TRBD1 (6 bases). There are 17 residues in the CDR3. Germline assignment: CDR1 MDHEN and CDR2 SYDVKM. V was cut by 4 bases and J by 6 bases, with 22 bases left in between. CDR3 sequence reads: CASSSAGDTRGRNEQFF. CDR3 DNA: TGTGCCAGCAGTTCGGCAGGGGATACCAGGGGACGCAATGAGCAGTTCTTC.

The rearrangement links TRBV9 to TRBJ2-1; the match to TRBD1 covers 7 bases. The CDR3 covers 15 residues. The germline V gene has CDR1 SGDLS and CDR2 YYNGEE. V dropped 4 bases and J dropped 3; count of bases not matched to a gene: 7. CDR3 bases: TGTGCCAGCAGCACCCGGGACAGATTCTACAATGAGCAGTTCTTC. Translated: CASSTRDRFYNEQFF.

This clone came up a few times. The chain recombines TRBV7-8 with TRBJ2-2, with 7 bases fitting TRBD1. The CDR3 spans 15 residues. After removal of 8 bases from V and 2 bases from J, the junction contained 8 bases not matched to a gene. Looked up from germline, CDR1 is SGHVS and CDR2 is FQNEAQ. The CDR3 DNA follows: TGTGCCAGCCACCCCCGGGACAGTAACACCGGGGAGCTGTTTTTT. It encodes CASHPRDSNTGELFF.

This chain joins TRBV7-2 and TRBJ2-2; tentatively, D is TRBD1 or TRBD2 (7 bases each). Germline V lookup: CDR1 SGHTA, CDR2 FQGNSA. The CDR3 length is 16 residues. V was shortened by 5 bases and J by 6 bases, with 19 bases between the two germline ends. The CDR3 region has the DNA TGTGCCAGCAGCGGGGGTGACAGGGAGGGGCCCGGGGAGCTGTTTTTT. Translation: CASSGGDREGPGELFF.

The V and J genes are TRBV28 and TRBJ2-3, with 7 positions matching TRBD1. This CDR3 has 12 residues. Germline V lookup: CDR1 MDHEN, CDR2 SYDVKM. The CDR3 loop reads CATDRLTDTQYF. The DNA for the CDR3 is TGTGCTACGGACAGGTTAACAGATACGCAGTATTTT.

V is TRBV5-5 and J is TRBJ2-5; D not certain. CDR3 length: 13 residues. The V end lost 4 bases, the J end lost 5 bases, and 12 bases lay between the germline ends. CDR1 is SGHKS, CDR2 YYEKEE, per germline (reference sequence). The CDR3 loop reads CASSQGSSETQYF. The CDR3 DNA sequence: TGTGCCAGCAGCCAAGGTTCGTCGGAGACCCAGTACTTC.

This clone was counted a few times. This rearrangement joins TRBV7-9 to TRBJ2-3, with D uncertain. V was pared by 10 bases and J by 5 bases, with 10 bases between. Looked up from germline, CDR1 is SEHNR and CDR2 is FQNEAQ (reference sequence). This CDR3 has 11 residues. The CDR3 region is CANVKGDTQYF. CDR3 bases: TGTGCCAACGTCAAGGGAGATACGCAGTATTTT.

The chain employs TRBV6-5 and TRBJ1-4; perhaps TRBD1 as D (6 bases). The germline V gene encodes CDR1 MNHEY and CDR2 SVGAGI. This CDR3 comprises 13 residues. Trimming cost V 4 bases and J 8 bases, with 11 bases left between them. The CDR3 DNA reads TGTGCCAGCAGTTCCCAGGGGCGGGAAAAACTGTTTTTT. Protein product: CASSSQGREKLFF.

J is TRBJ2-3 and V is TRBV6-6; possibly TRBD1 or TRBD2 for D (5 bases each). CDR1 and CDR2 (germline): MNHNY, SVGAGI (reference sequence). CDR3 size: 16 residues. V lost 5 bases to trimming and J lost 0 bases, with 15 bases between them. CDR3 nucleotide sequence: TGTGCCAGCAGTGCCCGGGGCGGGTCTAGCACAGATACGCAGTATTTT. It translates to CASSARGGSSTDTQYF.

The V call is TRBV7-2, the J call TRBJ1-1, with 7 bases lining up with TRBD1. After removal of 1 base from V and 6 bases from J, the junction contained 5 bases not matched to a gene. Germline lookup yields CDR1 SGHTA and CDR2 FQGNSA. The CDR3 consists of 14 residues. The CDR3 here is CASSLGGTVSEAFF. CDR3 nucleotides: TGTGCCAGCAGCTTAGGAGGGACAGTTTCTGAAGCTTTCTTT.

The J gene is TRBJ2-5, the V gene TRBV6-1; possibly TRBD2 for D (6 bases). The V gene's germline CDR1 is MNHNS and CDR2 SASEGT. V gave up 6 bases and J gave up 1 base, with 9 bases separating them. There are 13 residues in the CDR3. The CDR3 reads CASSFSGQETQYF. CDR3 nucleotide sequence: TGTGCCAGCAGCTTTAGCGGCCAAGAGACCCAGTACTTC.

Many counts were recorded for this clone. DNA for the CDR3: TGTGCCAGCAGTTACAATAGCAATCAGCCCCAGCATTTT. Translating gives CASSYNSNQPQHF. The chain links TRBV6-6 to TRBJ1-5; D not certain. V lost 2 bases, J lost 0 bases, and 2 bases lay in between. The CDR3 has 13 amino acids. The V gene's germline CDR1 is MNHNY and CDR2 SVGAGI (reference sequence).

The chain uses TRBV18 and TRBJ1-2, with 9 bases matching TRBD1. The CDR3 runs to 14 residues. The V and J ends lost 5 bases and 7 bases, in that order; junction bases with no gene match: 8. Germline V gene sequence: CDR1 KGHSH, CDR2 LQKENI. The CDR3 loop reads CASSNGQGTVGYTF. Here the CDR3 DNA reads TGTGCCAGCTCAAACGGACAGGGGACGGTTGGCTACACCTTC.

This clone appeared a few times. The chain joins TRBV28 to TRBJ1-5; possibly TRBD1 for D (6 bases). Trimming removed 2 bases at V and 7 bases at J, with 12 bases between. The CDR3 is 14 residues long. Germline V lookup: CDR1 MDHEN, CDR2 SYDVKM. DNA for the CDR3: TGTGCCAGCAGTTTAGCGGGGGCTGGCCAGCCCCAGCATTTT. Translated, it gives CASSLAGAGQPQHF.

The CDR3 protein is CASSYWGQGSGVSNQPQHF. The CDR3 bases are TGTGCCAGCAGTTATTGGGGACAGGGGAGTGGAGTAAGCAATCAGCCCCAGCATTTT. The rearrangement joins TRBV6-4 to TRBJ1-5, with 10 bases matching TRBD1. Germline values: CDR1 MRHNA, CDR2 SNTAGT. CDR3 length: 19 residues. The V gene end was trimmed by 5 bases and the J gene end by 1 base; junction bases not matched to a gene: 14.

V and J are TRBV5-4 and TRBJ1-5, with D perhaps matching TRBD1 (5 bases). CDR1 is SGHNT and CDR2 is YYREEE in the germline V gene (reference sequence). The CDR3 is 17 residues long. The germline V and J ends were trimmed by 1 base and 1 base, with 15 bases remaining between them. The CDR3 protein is CASSLSMGGLSNQPQHF. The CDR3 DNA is TGTGCCAGCAGCTTGTCGATGGGGGGACTGAGCAATCAGCCCCAGCATTTT.

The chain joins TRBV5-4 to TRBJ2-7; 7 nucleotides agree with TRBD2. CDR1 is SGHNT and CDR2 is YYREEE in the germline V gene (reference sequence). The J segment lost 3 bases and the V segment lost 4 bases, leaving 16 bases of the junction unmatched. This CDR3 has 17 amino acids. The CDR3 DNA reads TGTGCCAGCAGCCACCCAGGGAAGGTAGCGGGTGGCTACGAGCAGTACTTC. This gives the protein CASSHPGKVAGGYEQYF.